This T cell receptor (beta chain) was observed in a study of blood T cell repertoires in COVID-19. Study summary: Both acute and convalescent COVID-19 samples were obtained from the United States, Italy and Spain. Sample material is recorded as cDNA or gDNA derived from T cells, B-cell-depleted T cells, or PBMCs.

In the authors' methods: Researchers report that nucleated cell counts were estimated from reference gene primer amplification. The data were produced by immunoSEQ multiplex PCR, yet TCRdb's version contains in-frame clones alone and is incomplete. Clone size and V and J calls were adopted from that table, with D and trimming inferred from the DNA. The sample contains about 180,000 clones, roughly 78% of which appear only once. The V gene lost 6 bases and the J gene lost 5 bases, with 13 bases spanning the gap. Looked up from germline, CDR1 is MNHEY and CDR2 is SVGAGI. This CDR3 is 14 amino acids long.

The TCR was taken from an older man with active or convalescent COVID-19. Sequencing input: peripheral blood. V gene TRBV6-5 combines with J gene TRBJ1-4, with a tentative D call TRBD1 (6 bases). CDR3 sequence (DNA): TGTGCCAGCAGCGGAGACAGGAGGAATGAAAAACTGTTTTTT. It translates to CASSGDRRNEKLFF.